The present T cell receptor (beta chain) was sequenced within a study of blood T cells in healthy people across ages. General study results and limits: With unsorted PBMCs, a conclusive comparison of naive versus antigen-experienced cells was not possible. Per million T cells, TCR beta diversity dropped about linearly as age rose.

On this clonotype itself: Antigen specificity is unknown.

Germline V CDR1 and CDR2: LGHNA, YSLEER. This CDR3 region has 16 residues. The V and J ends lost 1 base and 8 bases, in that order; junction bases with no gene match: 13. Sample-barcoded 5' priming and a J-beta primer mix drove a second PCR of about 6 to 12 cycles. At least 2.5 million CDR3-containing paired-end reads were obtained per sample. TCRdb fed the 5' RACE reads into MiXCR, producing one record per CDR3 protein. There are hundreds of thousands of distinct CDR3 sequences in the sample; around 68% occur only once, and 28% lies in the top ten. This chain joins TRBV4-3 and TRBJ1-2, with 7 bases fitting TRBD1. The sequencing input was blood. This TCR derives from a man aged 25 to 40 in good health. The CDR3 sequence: CASSQVGTAKELGYTF. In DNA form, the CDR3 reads TGCGCCAGCAGCCAAGTGGGGACAGCGAAAGAGCTGGGCTACACCTTC.